Following are 17 T cell receptor beta chains from one sample sequenced in a study of response to subunit inactivated influenza vaccine (dated by TCRdb to the late 2010s). Receptor amplification or capture employed RT-PCR. Sequenced on an Illumina HiSeq 2500. TCRdb reran the public reads through fastp at Q25 and MiXCR, keeping productive beta chains. When rows share a CDR3 protein, they turn into one entry using the most common DNA and genes. The sample table contains hundreds of thousands of distinct CDR3 sequences; only one count was recorded for about 11% of them. Together, the top ten hold roughly 10% of the sample. Specimen: PBMCs from blood, collected on the day of vaccination. Receptors were obtained from a man aged 45-65 years who received an inactivated influenza vaccine. Donor details come from another sample of the same person, matched by shared clones.

This clonotype has only a few counts. CDR3 nucleotide sequence: TGCAGTGCTTGGACTAGCGGAAGAGATACGCAGTATTTT. As protein: CSAWTSGRDTQYF. V is TRBV20-1 and J is TRBJ2-3, with TRBD2 matching 10 bases. This CDR3 has 13 amino acids. Germline assignment: CDR1 DFQATT and CDR2 SNEGSKA (reference sequence). After removal of 5 bases from V and 5 bases from J, the junction contained 4 bases not matched to a gene.

V gene TRBV7-9 combines with J gene TRBJ2-2; D is unclear. In germline, CDR1 is SEHNR, CDR2 FQNEAQ (reference sequence). Trimming took 4 bases from V and 0 from J, leaving 9 bases between them. This CDR3 region has 15 residues. CDR3 nucleotides: TGTGCCAGCAGCTGGAGATCTACGAACACCGGGGAGCTGTTTTTT. It encodes CASSWRSTNTGELFF.

The V gene is TRBV3-1, the J gene TRBJ1-5; possible D gene TRBD1, 6 bases. The germline gives CDR1 LGHDT, CDR2 YNNKEL (reference sequence). The CDR3 covers 15 residues. Trimming cost V 3 bases and J 7 bases, with 16 bases left between them. The CDR3, as DNA: TGTGCCAGCAGCCATAGGACGGGGCAGGGGCAGCCCCAGCATTTT. Its protein is CASSHRTGQGQPQHF.

This clonotype came up a few times. The V gene is TRBV29-1, the J gene TRBJ2-1; 9 positions match TRBD2. Germline V gives CDR1 SQVTM, CDR2 ANQGSEA. CDR3 size: 15 residues. After removal of 4 bases from V and 5 bases from J, the junction contained 9 bases not matched to a gene. CDR3 in DNA: TGCAGCGTTGGATCGACCGGACTAGCGAACAATGAGCAGTTCTTC. This codes for CSVGSTGLANNEQFF.

This clonotype was observed a handful of times. V usage is TRBV2 and J usage is TRBJ1-2; a weak D match, TRBD1 (5 bases). This CDR3 is built from 14 residues. Looked up from germline, CDR1 is SNHLY and CDR2 is FYNNEI. Between the trimmed V and J ends, which lost 7 bases and 4 bases, there was a span of 16 bases. CDR3 protein: CASNPNRGSYGYTF. The CDR3 DNA reads as TGTGCCAGCAACCCAAACCGGGGGAGCTATGGCTACACCTTC.

The chain employs TRBV10-2 and TRBJ2-3; the D gene is possibly TRBD2 (6 bases). Germline V gene data show CDR1 as WSHSY and CDR2 as SAAADI. V lost 0 bases and J lost 3, with 13 bases in between. CDR3 size: 16 residues. CDR3 bases: TGCGCCAGCAGTGAGTCTGGGGGGTTTCCGACAGATACGCAGTATTTT. Encoded protein: CASSESGGFPTDTQYF.

This clonotype has only a few counts. J is TRBJ2-5 and V is TRBV28; 8 bases match TRBD1. V shed 4 bases, J shed 5 bases, and the junction held 6 bases outside the gene matches. The CDR3 has 14 amino acids. The germline gives CDR1 MDHEN, CDR2 SYDVKM. Here the CDR3 reads CASSYLRGQETQYF. The CDR3 coding sequence is TGTGCCAGCAGTTACCTCAGGGGGCAGGAGACCCAGTACTTC.

CDR3 nucleotide sequence: TGTGCCAGCAGTCCAAATAGCGGGGGCCCGCAAGAGACCCAGTACTTC. Its protein is CASSPNSGGPQETQYF. The chain couples TRBV12-3 or TRBV12-4 to TRBJ2-5; TRBD2 aligns across 9 bases. This CDR3 is 16 amino acids long. Germline trimming cut 5 bases from V and 2 bases from J; bases unmatched to any gene: 9.

This clonotype occurred a few times. The rearrangement joins TRBV12-3 or TRBV12-4 to TRBJ2-5, with D possibly being TRBD2 (6 bases). Deletions cut 7 bases from V and 0 bases from J, with 12 bases between. The CDR3 has 14 amino acids. CDR3 DNA sequence: TGTGCCAGCACCCGATGGAGGGACCAAGAGACCCAGTACTTC. Translating gives CASTRWRDQETQYF.

The V call is TRBV6-1, the J call TRBJ2-3; 7 bases map to TRBD2. Germline CDR1 and CDR2: MNHNS and SASEGT. The CDR3 sequence is 15 residues long. V was clipped by 10 bases and J by 2 bases; unmatched bases: 12. The CDR3 DNA is TGTGCCACCCCGCCGGGCGCGGGAGTCACAGATACGCAGTATTTT. Protein: CATPPGAGVTDTQYF.

The chain uses TRBV25-1 and TRBJ1-4, with D possibly TRBD1 on 5 matching bases. Trimming shortened V by 5 bases and J by 10 bases, and 8 bases separated the two germline ends. This CDR3 contains 11 residues. Germline V gene sequence: CDR1 MGHDK, CDR2 SYGVNS. The CDR3 DNA reads TGTGCCAGCAGTCAGGGAGGAAAACTGTTTTTT. The encoded protein is CASSQGGKLFF.

This chain connects TRBV10-3 to TRBJ1-2; a possible D gene is TRBD1 (6 bases). Germline lookup yields CDR1 ENHRY and CDR2 SYGVKD. The CDR3 has 14 amino acids. Trimming removed 2 bases from V and 4 bases from J, with 11 bases in between. The CDR3 region has the DNA TGTGCCATCAGTGAGACAGGGCGGGCCTATGGCTACACCTTC. Translation: CAISETGRAYGYTF.

This chain joins TRBV20-1 and TRBJ2-4; the D gene is possibly TRBD2 (6 bases). CDR3 size: 12 residues. Trimming took 3 bases from V and 10 from J, leaving 13 bases between them. Germline V gene sequence: CDR1 DFQATT, CDR2 SNEGSKA (reference sequence). As DNA, the CDR3 is TGCAGTGCTAGTCCACGACTAGGGATTCAGTACTTC. Translating it yields CSASPRLGIQYF.

A word on this clonotype: The junction departs from the called germline gene at one end, perhaps through a read error. The chain links TRBV28 to TRBJ1-5; 10 nucleotides line up with TRBD1. The CDR3 sequence is 15 residues long. In germline, CDR1 is MDHEN, CDR2 SYDVKM. The CDR3 protein is CAGSPRTGGNQPQHF. The CDR3 DNA sequence: TGTGCCGGCAGTCCCCGGACAGGGGGGAATCAGCCCCAGCATTTT. Combining the CDR3 with reference TRBV28 and TRBJ1-5 gives the whole variable domain DVKVTQSSRYLVKRTGEKVFLECVQDMDHENMFWYRQDPGLGLRLIYFSYDVKMKEKGDIPEGYSVSREKKERFSLILESASTNQTSMYLCAGSPRTGGNQPQHFGDGTRLSIL.

This clonotype was detected only a few times. The chain links TRBV29-1 to TRBJ2-1; 11 nucleotides line up with TRBD2. The CDR3 covers 14 residues. Germline lookup yields CDR1 SQVTM and CDR2 ANQGSEA. J gave up 4 bases and V 7 bases, and 6 bases lay outside the gene matches. CDR3: CSALTSGSYNEQFF. CDR3 sequence (DNA): TGCAGCGCTTTAACTAGCGGGAGTTACAATGAGCAGTTCTTC.

The chain uses TRBV5-1 and TRBJ1-2, with unresolved D. V lost 0 bases and J lost 9, with 9 bases in between. Germline CDR1 reads SGHRS; CDR2 reads YFSETQ. The CDR3 length is 12 residues. CDR3 nucleotides: TGCGCCAGCAGCTTGGATATCCATAGCTACACCTTC. Its protein is CASSLDIHSYTF.

The gene calls are TRBV7-8 and TRBJ2-7; 11 positions agree with TRBD2. From germline, CDR1 is SGHVS and CDR2 FQNEAQ. After removal of 3 bases from V and 0 bases from J, the junction contained 10 bases not matched to a gene. The CDR3 spans 18 residues. Here the CDR3 DNA reads TGTGCCAGCAGCTTCACCTGGACTAGCGGGTCAAGCTCCTACGAGCAGTACTTC. Translation gives CASSFTWTSGSSSYEQYF.